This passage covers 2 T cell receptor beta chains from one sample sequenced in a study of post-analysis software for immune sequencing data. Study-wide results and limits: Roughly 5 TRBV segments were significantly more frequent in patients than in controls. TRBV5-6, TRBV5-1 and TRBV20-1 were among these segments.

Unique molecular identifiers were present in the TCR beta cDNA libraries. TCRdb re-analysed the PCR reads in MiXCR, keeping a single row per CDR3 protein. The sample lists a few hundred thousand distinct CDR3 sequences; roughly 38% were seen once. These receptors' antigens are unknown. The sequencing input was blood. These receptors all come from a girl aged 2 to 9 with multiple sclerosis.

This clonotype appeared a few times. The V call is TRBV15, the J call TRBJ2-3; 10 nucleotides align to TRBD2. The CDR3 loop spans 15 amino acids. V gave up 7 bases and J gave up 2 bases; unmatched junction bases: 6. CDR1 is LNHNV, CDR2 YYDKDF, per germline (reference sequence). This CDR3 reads CATTSGGAFTDTQYF. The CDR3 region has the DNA TGTGCCACCACCAGCGGGGGGGCTTTCACAGATACGCAGTATTTT.

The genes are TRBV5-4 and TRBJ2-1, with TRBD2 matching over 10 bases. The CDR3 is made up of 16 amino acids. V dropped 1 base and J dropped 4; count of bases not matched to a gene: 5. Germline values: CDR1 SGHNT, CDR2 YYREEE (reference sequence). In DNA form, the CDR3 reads TGTGCCAGCAGCTTGCCACTAGCGGGAAGGTACAATGAGCAGTTCTTC. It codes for CASSLPLAGRYNEQFF.